The 19 T cell receptor beta chains listed next were all sequenced from one sample in a study of technical replicates of blood from a few donors. Here immunoSEQ multiplex PCR was the method, and the copy in TCRdb shows in-frame clones only, minus some. The repertoire holds more than 75,000 clones, 90% to 96% seen once, with 0.36% in the top ten. The sample comprised T cells isolated from PBMCs. These TCRs come from a human donor in good health.

This chain connects TRBV10-2 to TRBJ2-5; 10 nucleotides line up with TRBD2. This CDR3 has 13 residues. CDR1 is WSHSY, CDR2 SAAADI, per germline. V trimming: 7 bases; J trimming: 5 bases; junction bases outside the gene matches: 4. DNA for the CDR3: TGCGCCAGCATGAGCGGGAGGGGGGAGACCCAGTACTTC. Its translation is CASMSGRGETQYF.

The chain combines TRBV6-5 with TRBJ2-7; TRBD1 is a possible D gene (6 bases). The CDR3 covers 15 residues. V was pared by 2 bases and J by 1 base, with 12 bases between. The germline V gene has CDR1 MNHEY and CDR2 SVGAGI. The CDR3 nucleotides are TGTGCCAGCAGTTACCCTTCAAGGGGGTCCTACGAGCAGTACTTC. This encodes CASSYPSRGSYEQYF.

CDR3 bases: TGTGCCAGTAGTTACCGGGACACTACCTACGAGCAGTACTTC. Translated: CASSYRDTTYEQYF. The gene calls are TRBV19 and TRBJ2-7, with D possibly being TRBD1 (6 bases). V lost 5 bases to trimming and J lost 2 bases, with 13 bases between them. CDR3 length: 14 residues. Germline-derived CDR1 and CDR2 are LNHDA and SQIVND (reference sequence).

V and J are TRBV30 and TRBJ1-5, with D perhaps matching TRBD1 (6 bases). This CDR3 is built from 14 residues. Germline CDR1 reads GTSNPN; CDR2 reads SVGIG (reference sequence). With 1 base removed from V and 3 bases from J, the gap between germline ends came to 10 bases. CDR3 bases: TGTGCCTGGAGTGAAGGACAGCCCAATCAGCCCCAGCATTTT. Its translation is CAWSEGQPNQPQHF.

The chain joins TRBV11-3 to TRBJ1-2; D is possibly TRBD1 (6 bases). The V end was cut by 5 bases, the J end by 7 bases, with 17 bases between. CDR3 size: 14 residues. Germline assignment: CDR1 SGHNT and CDR2 YENEEA. The CDR3 DNA is TGTGCCAGCAGCCTAACCGGGGGGCATAGTGGCTACACCTTC. It is translated as CASSLTGGHSGYTF.

The chain combines TRBV10-3 with TRBJ1-5; no definite D call. With 3 bases removed from V and 4 bases from J, the gap between germline ends came to 4 bases. CDR3 size: 12 residues. Germline V gene sequence: CDR1 ENHRY, CDR2 SYGVKD. CDR3 loop: CAISEQNQPQHF. The CDR3 DNA follows: TGTGCCATCAGTGAACAGAATCAGCCCCAGCATTTT.

The count of this clone is one. The chain recombines TRBV18 with TRBJ2-5; TRBD2 matches at 11 bases. This CDR3 has 15 amino acids. Germline CDR1 and CDR2: KGHSH and LQKENI. Unmatched junction bases numbered 6, after V lost 4 bases and J lost 5 bases. The CDR3 coding sequence is TGTGCCAGCTCACGTAGCGGGAGGGCCGGGGAGACCCAGTACTTC. As protein: CASSRSGRAGETQYF.

This clone appeared once. V gene TRBV12-5 combines with J gene TRBJ2-2; D might be TRBD2 (6 bases). This CDR3 is 13 amino acids long. In germline, CDR1 is LGHNT, CDR2 FRNRAP. V gave up 6 bases and J gave up 6 bases, with 11 bases separating them. CDR3 in amino acids: CASGPPSAGELFF. The CDR3 region has the DNA TGTGCTAGTGGCCCGCCTAGCGCCGGGGAGCTGTTTTTT.

The chain combines TRBV9 with TRBJ1-1, with 10 bases matching TRBD1. From germline, CDR1 is SGDLS and CDR2 YYNGEE. Losses at the gene ends were 3 bases for V and 4 bases for J; bases not matched to a gene: 3. This CDR3 is 14 amino acids long. DNA of the CDR3: TGTGCCAGCAGCGCGACAGGGGGCCGCACTGAAGCTTTCTTT. Encoded protein: CASSATGGRTEAFF.

Only one count was recorded for this clone. The V call is TRBV2, the J call TRBJ2-1, with 12 bases identical to TRBD2. The CDR3 contains 17 residues. Germline CDR1 SNHLY, CDR2 FYNNEI. Unmatched junction bases numbered 12, after V lost 5 bases and J lost 7 bases. CDR3 nucleotide sequence: TGTGCCAGCAGTCCTTTCCTAGCGGGAGGGCCGCTAAATGAGCAGTTCTTC. Its translation is CASSPFLAGGPLNEQFF. The whole variable domain, filled in from reference TRBV2 and TRBJ2-1, reads EPEVTQTPSHQVTQMGQEVILRCVPISNHLYFYWYRQILGQKVEFLVSFYNNEISEKSEIFDDQFSVERPDGSNFTLKIRSTKLEDSAMYFCASSPFLAGGPLNEQFFGPGTRLTVL.

The chain recombines TRBV7-9 with TRBJ2-1; the D gene is possibly TRBD1 (7 bases). CDR1 is SEHNR and CDR2 is FQNEAQ in the germline V gene (reference sequence). V was trimmed by 4 bases and J by 8 bases, leaving 21 bases between them. The length of the CDR3 is 16 residues. The chain's CDR3 is CASSSVRVTGRYEQFF. In DNA, the CDR3 is TGTGCCAGCAGCTCTGTTCGGGTGACAGGGAGGTATGAGCAGTTCTTC. Looking up the rest from reference TRBV7-9 and TRBJ2-1 gives the full variable domain: DTGVSQNPRHKITKRGQNVTFRCDPISEHNRLYWYRQTLGQGPEFLTYFQNEAQLEKSRLLSDRFSAERPKGSFSTLEIQRTEQGDSAMYLCASSSVRVTGRYEQFFGPGTRLTVL.

V usage is TRBV6-5 and J usage is TRBJ2-5; no clear D gene. Between the trimmed V and J ends, which lost 7 bases and 2 bases, there was a span of 11 bases. Germline-derived CDR1 and CDR2 are MNHEY and SVGAGI. This CDR3 contains 13 residues. The CDR3 spells CASNRSPQETQYF. The CDR3 region has the DNA TGTGCCAGCAATAGGAGTCCTCAAGAGACCCAGTACTTC.

The CDR3 spells CASSSGGGTEAFF. The CDR3, as DNA: TGTGCCAGCAGTTCCGGGGGGGGCACTGAAGCTTTCTTT. The genes are TRBV27 and TRBJ1-1; D perhaps matches TRBD1 (5 bases). V lost 4 bases and J 4 bases, leaving 10 bases between the germline ends. The germline CDR1 and CDR2 sequences are MNHEY and SMNVEV (reference sequence). The CDR3 contains 13 residues.

This chain uses TRBV5-8 with TRBJ1-1, with unresolved D. Per germline, CDR1 SGHTS and CDR2 YDEGEE. Trimming took off 1 base at V and 4 bases at J, with 20 bases between the two ends. The CDR3 has 17 amino acids. The CDR3 DNA sequence: TGTGCCAGCAGCTTGATCTTCGGTACCGGGATGGTCACTGAAGCTTTCTTT. Protein product: CASSLIFGTGMVTEAFF.

This chain uses TRBV16 with TRBJ2-5, with D hard to call. This CDR3 is 12 amino acids long. Between the trimmed V and J ends, which lost 2 bases and 5 bases, there was a span of 6 bases. Germline CDR1 is KGHSY and CDR2 is FQNENV. Here the CDR3 reads CASSQERETQYF. DNA for the CDR3: TGTGCCAGCAGCCAAGAACGGGAGACCCAGTACTTC.

The chain couples TRBV9 to TRBJ2-1; 8 nucleotides align to TRBD1. V dropped 1 base and J dropped 3; count of bases not matched to a gene: 6. CDR1 is SGDLS and CDR2 is YYNGEE in the germline V gene. The CDR3 extends over 16 amino acids. The CDR3 DNA reads TGTGCCAGCAGCGTAAGTAGGACAGGGTACTACAATGAGCAGTTCTTC. Encoded protein: CASSVSRTGYYNEQFF.

The J gene is TRBJ1-5, the V gene TRBV4-1; D call uncertain. Trimming removed 0 bases from V and 0 bases from J, with 12 bases in between. The CDR3 totals 17 residues. Germline CDR1 is MGHRA and CDR2 is YSYEKL. The DNA of the CDR3 is TGCGCCAGCAGCCAAGAAACTGGGCGATATAGCAATCAGCCCCAGCATTTT. It is translated as CASSQETGRYSNQPQHF.

The chain joins TRBV2 to TRBJ2-7; D is unclear. The CDR3 has 14 residues. V dropped 0 bases and J dropped 5 bases, with 11 bases sitting between them. CDR1 is SNHLY and CDR2 is FYNNEI in the germline V gene. CDR3 coding DNA: TGTGCCAGCAGTGAAGCGTTATCGTACAACGAGCAGTACTTC. This codes for CASSEALSYNEQYF. Looking up the rest from reference TRBV2 and TRBJ2-7 gives the full variable domain: EPEVTQTPSHQVTQMGQEVILRCVPISNHLYFYWYRQILGQKVEFLVSFYNNEISEKSEIFDDQFSVERPDGSNFTLKIRSTKLEDSAMYFCASSEALSYNEQYFGPGTRLTVT.

CDR3 region: CASSAGTSGYEQYF. CDR3 DNA sequence: TGTGCCAGCAGTGCCGGGACTAGCGGATACGAGCAGTACTTC. The chain recombines TRBV11-2 with TRBJ2-7, with 11 nucleotides matching TRBD2. V gave up 6 bases and J gave up 4 bases; unmatched junction bases: 5. The CDR3 contains 14 residues. Germline V gene sequence: CDR1 SGHAT, CDR2 FQNNGV.